These T cell receptor beta chains were read from a single sample in a study of blood T cell repertoires in COVID-19. Measured with immunoSEQ multiplex PCR; TCRdb has only the in-frame clones, and not every one. The table has 200,000 to 300,000 clones, roughly 88% seen once. The specimen was PBMCs or T cells enriched from blood (not recorded which). These receptors originate from a woman aged 40 to 50 with acute COVID-19. CDR3s include the opening cysteine and the closing phenylalanine or tryptophan. Fields, in order: clone size, V gene, D gene, J gene, CDR3 DNA, CDR3 protein. The D gene is left open where the match is weak. The size field is filled for only some rows; it gives once, few, many or a size class.

clone size: -; V gene: TRBV5-4; D gene: TRBD2; J gene: TRBJ2-5; CDR3 DNA: TGTGCCAGCAGCTTGGTGGAGCGGGAGGACGGATTAGAGACCCAGTACTTC; CDR3 protein: CASSLVEREDGLETQYF
clone size: -; V gene: TRBV4-2; D gene: -; J gene: TRBJ2-2; CDR3 DNA: TGTGCCAGCAGCCAAGGGGCAGGGGTCCCCGGGGAGCTGTTTTTT; CDR3 protein: CASSQGAGVPGELFF
clone size: -; V gene: TRBV5-1; D gene: TRBD2; J gene: TRBJ2-1; CDR3 DNA: TGCGCCAGCAGCTTGGCTCTAGCGGGAGTCTATGAGCAGTTCTTC; CDR3 protein: CASSLALAGVYEQFF
clone size: -; V gene: TRBV7-9; D gene: -; J gene: TRBJ2-2; CDR3 DNA: TGTGCCAGCAGCCGACCCGGGGTCAACACCGGGGAGCTGTTTTTT; CDR3 protein: CASSRPGVNTGELFF
clone size: -; V gene: TRBV19; D gene: -; J gene: TRBJ2-3; CDR3 DNA: TGTGCCAGTAGACCCGGGGACTCAATCCGGGCAGATACGCAGTATTTT; CDR3 protein: CASRPGDSIRADTQYF
clone size: -; V gene: TRBV7-8; D gene: TRBD2; J gene: TRBJ2-1; CDR3 DNA: TGTGCCAGCAGCGTAACTAGCGGGAGGTATGAGCAGTTCTTC; CDR3 protein: CASSVTSGRYEQFF
clone size: -; V gene: TRBV3-1/TRBV3-2; D gene: -; J gene: TRBJ2-1; CDR3 DNA: TGTGCCAGCAGCCAAGATAGTAATGAGCAGTTCTTC; CDR3 protein: CASSQDSNEQFF
clone size: -; V gene: TRBV9; D gene: -; J gene: TRBJ2-5; CDR3 DNA: TGTGCCAGCAGCCCAACACACACTAGCATGGAGACCCAGTACTTC; CDR3 protein: CASSPTHTSMETQYF
clone size: -; V gene: TRBV5-4; D gene: -; J gene: TRBJ1-1; CDR3 DNA: TGTGCCAGCCGCCGCGGGGGGGTGTACACTGAAGCTTTCTTT; CDR3 protein: CASRRGGVYTEAFF
clone size: -; V gene: TRBV6-5; D gene: TRBD2; J gene: TRBJ2-1; CDR3 DNA: TGTGCCAGCACCACCCCGGGGCTAGCGGATGAGCAGTTCTTC; CDR3 protein: CASTTPGLADEQFF
clone size: few; V gene: TRBV3-1/TRBV3-2; D gene: -; J gene: TRBJ1-5; CDR3 DNA: TGTGCCAGCAGCCAAGATCCGGGAAATAATCAGCCCCAGCATTTT; CDR3 protein: CASSQDPGNNQPQHF
clone size: -; V gene: TRBV9; D gene: -; J gene: TRBJ1-5; CDR3 DNA: TGTGCCAGCAGCGTTGGTCAGTCCAATCAGCCCCAGCATTTT; CDR3 protein: CASSVGQSNQPQHF
clone size: -; V gene: TRBV18; D gene: -; J gene: TRBJ1-1; CDR3 DNA: TGTGCCAGCTCACGAATCGGCACTGAAGCTTTCTTT; CDR3 protein: CASSRIGTEAFF
clone size: -; V gene: TRBV10-2; D gene: TRBD1; J gene: TRBJ1-2; CDR3 DNA: TGCGCCAGCAGCCCACAGGGGTATGGCTACACCTTC; CDR3 protein: CASSPQGYGYTF
clone size: once; V gene: TRBV19; D gene: TRBD1; J gene: TRBJ1-2; CDR3 DNA: TGTGCCAGTAACCCCAGGCAGGGGGCGTTTGGCTACACCTTC; CDR3 protein: CASNPRQGAFGYTF
clone size: -; V gene: TRBV19; D gene: TRBD2; J gene: TRBJ2-1; CDR3 DNA: TGTGCCACCAAAACAGTAGCGGGAGGGGCTGGGGAGCAGTTCTTC; CDR3 protein: CATKTVAGGAGEQFF
clone size: -; V gene: TRBV6-9; D gene: TRBD2; J gene: TRBJ2-7; CDR3 DNA: TGTGCCAGCAGTTATCCCTCCCTAGGGCGGGGGAGGGGCGCCTACGAGCAGTACTTC; CDR3 protein: CASSYPSLGRGRGAYEQYF
clone size: -; V gene: TRBV10-3; D gene: TRBD2; J gene: TRBJ2-3; CDR3 DNA: TGTGCCATCAGTCGTAAGCTTAGCGGGAGTGACGGCCCAGATACGCAGTATTTT; CDR3 protein: CAISRKLSGSDGPDTQYF
clone size: -; V gene: TRBV28; D gene: TRBD1; J gene: TRBJ1-5; CDR3 DNA: TGTGCCAGCAGCCATGATACAGGGGGCACCAGCAATCAGCCCCAGCATTTT; CDR3 protein: CASSHDTGGTSNQPQHF
clone size: -; V gene: TRBV5-1; D gene: TRBD1; J gene: TRBJ1-1; CDR3 DNA: TGCGCCAGCGGGGATGAAAGGACAGGGAACACTGAAGCTTTCTTT; CDR3 protein: CASGDERTGNTEAFF
clone size: -; V gene: TRBV6-2/TRBV6-3; D gene: TRBD2; J gene: TRBJ2-3; CDR3 DNA: TGTGCCAGCAGTTACTCCTCTAGCGGGAGAACATGGGAAGATACGCAGTATTTT; CDR3 protein: CASSYSSSGRTWEDTQYF
clone size: -; V gene: TRBV15; D gene: TRBD1; J gene: TRBJ2-6; CDR3 DNA: TGTGCCACCAGCCGGGACAGTGTCCTCTCTGGGGCCAACGTCCTGACTTTC; CDR3 protein: CATSRDSVLSGANVLTF
clone size: -; V gene: TRBV15; D gene: TRBD2; J gene: TRBJ2-5; CDR3 DNA: TGTGCCACCAGCACGAACACCCTGACTAGCGCACAAGAGACCCAGTACTTC; CDR3 protein: CATSTNTLTSAQETQYF